What follows describes a single T cell receptor beta chain. The target of this receptor is not known. It has no much larger one-base neighbor in the sample; base qualities were not kept. This entry belongs to a study of T cell responses to AZD1222 COVID-19 vaccine (dated by TCRdb to the early 2020s). Turning to the overall study: Because spike-specific TCR depth and breadth did not differ between the two schedules, AZD1222 recipients who got a second dose at roughly 4 weeks were pooled with those who got a second dose at roughly 12 weeks. A total of about 250 trial participants underwent TCR sequencing, of whom 207 had received two doses of AZD1222 and about 26 had received two doses of the MenACWY control vaccine. Trial participants were enrolled into age subgroups of 18-55, 56-69 and 70-plus years, which contained around 140, 26 and 57 TCR-sequenced participants, respectively.

Its CDR3 holds 14 amino acids, cysteine through phenylalanine. The sequence is cut down to CDR3 DNA, 42 bases in frame from base 1. The germline V end is reduced by 3 bases and the J end by 6 bases; junction bases left unmatched: 6. The germline V gene encodes CDR1 ENHRY and CDR2 SYGVKD. Taken with the paper, the label for time point translates to: baseline before first vaccination. Vaccinee samples were obtained from the UK trials COV001 and COV002, which included a single-blind randomized controlled phase 2/3 trial of AZD1222 (ChAdOx1 nCoV-19) in healthy adults. For TCRbeta chain sequencing, PBMC samples were collected from trial participants at day 0 and at day 28 after the second dose. Beyond this particular receptor, the publication reports: Conclusions about previously exposed vaccinees are limited because only five to seven AZD1222 recipients were SARS-CoV-2 seropositive at baseline. The whole spike protein was spanned by vaccine-associated CD4 TCRs, and dominant responses were seen in regions 160-218 and 743-854. In the small 56-69-year group, the increase in depth fell short of significance, most likely because of low power. No day 14 peak-response samples were available, so repertoires were characterized only after the peak T cell response. Nearly half of unique spike-specific TCRs reportedly recognized epitopes outside regions mutated in the B.1.351 and B.1.1.7 variants. A significant rise in spike-specific TCR breadth and depth was observed after two AZD1222 doses relative to day 0 and relative to MenACWY recipients. Participants were mostly white British and included more females than males, and it was suggested by the authors that clonal diversity may have been underestimated.

The CDR3 regions of human TCRbeta chains were subjected to immunosequencing. Per the authors' processing: Repertoire TCRs were checked for matches against a reference library of SARS-CoV-2-specific TCRs that had been generated using the MIRA antigen-specificity platform. Breadth was defined as the fraction of unique TCRs that were SARS-CoV-2-associated. Depth was defined as the fraction of total T cells that were SARS-CoV-2-associated. Using the MIRA data, every spike-specific TCR was mapped to the spike region that the TCR reacted to and assigned to either a CD4 or a CD8 class. Log10-transformed breadth and depth values were compared by one-way ANOVA with Sidak's multiple comparisons tests. In TCRdb, the immuneACCESS table is reduced to in-frame sequences with V and J assigned. These tables do not hold every clone; where another copy was compared, an unresolved V gene accounts for under half, and the others remain unexplained. Clone size and the V and J calls come from that table; the DNA yielded D and trimming. The sample table records approximately 170,000 clones; 75% to 95% of these occur just once. 4.4% of the sample belongs to the ten largest clones.

The sample was peripheral blood, taken on day 0 of AZD1222 vaccination. The clonotype was recovered from an adult in good health. This chain joins TRBV10-3 to TRBJ1-2, with 8 bases aligning to TRBD1. The CDR3 protein is CAISDPGQAHGYTF. The DNA is as follows: TGTGCCATCAGTGATCCGGGACAGGCCCATGGCTACACCTTC.